This TCR beta chain originates from a study of T cell responses to AZD1222 COVID-19 vaccine. Trimming removed 6 bases at V and 10 bases at J, with 13 bases between. The CDR3 spans 11 residues. TCRdb keeps only in-frame clones here, not all; method: immunoSEQ multiplex PCR. This table has around 110,000 clones, around nine tenths appearing once. V is TRBV12-3 or TRBV12-4 and J is TRBJ2-7; either TRBD1 or TRBD2 may supply D (5 bases each). This specimen consisted of peripheral blood, obtained on day 0 of AZD1222 vaccination. This TCR derives from an adult in good health. CDR3 nucleotide sequence: TGTGCCAGCAGCCCCGAGGGGTATCAGTACTTC. Amino acid sequence: CASSPEGYQYF.